Sequencing of this TCR beta chain was carried out in a study of technical replicates of blood from several donors. Trimming left V 1 base short and J 4 bases short, with 14 bases between. CDR3 length: 15 residues. Germline lookup yields CDR1 SGDLS and CDR2 YYNGEE. Assay: immunoSEQ multiplex PCR; the TCRdb copy retains only in-frame clones and omits some. The data show 70,000 to 95,000 clones, with 75% to 95% seen just once and 0.3% to 0.5% held by the top ten. This rearrangement joins TRBV9 to TRBJ1-2; D unresolved. This clonotype was sampled from a human donor in good health. Some clones in this sample may be carry-over from other donors' samples. Sequences were obtained from T cells isolated from PBMCs. The CDR3 DNA sequence: TGTGCCAGCAGCGTATCCGGCGTGAACAGCTATGGCTACACCTTC. It translates to CASSVSGVNSYGYTF. The full variable domain, its missing parts supplied by reference TRBV9 and TRBJ1-2, is DSGVTQTPKHLITATGQRVTLRCSPRSGDLSVYWYQQSLDQGLQFLIQYYNGEERAKGNILERFSAQQFPDLHSELNLSSLELGDSALYFCASSVSGVNSYGYTFGSGTRLTVV.